This record looks at one T cell receptor beta chain sequence and its context. Its specificity is not known. This entry belongs to a study of cytomegalovirus exposure and HLA in healthy donors. The study's findings and limits: Highly shared variants forming one cluster were likely a sequencing artifact. Analysis was carried out at a later point, and it linked a missense DCLRE1C variant to TCR beta V- and J-gene trimming. High specificity and sensitivity for cytomegalovirus status were reported for the classifier.

Both 60 Vbeta primers and 13 Jbeta primers went into the PCR. Assay used: immunoSEQ multiplex PCR; TCRdb lists only in-frame clones, some missing. Listed are 95,000 to 150,000 clones; more than 0.9% falls within the top ten. Sequenced material: PBMCs. This clonotype originated in a man between 18 and 35 years old in good health and CMV-seronegative.

The CDR3 is CASSDTNRVLNTEAFF. CDR3 bases: TGTGCCAGCAGTGATACAAACAGGGTGCTGAACACTGAAGCTTTCTTT. The V gene is TRBV25-1, the J gene TRBJ1-1; possible D gene TRBD1, 6 bases. V was trimmed by 3 bases and J by 0 bases, leaving 14 bases between them. Germline assignment: CDR1 MGHDK and CDR2 SYGVNS. This CDR3 is built from 16 residues.